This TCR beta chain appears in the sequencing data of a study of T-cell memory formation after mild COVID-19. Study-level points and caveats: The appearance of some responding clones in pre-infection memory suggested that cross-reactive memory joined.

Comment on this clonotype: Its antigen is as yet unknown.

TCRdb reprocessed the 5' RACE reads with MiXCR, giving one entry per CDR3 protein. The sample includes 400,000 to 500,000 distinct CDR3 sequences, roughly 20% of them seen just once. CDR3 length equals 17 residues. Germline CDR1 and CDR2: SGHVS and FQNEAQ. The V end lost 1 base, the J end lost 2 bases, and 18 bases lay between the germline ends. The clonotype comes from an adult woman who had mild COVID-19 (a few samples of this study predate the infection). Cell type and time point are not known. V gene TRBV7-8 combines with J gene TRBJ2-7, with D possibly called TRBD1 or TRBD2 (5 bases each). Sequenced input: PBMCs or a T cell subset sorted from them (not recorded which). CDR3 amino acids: CASSLGRRGRRPYEQYF. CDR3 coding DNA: TGTGCCAGCAGCTTAGGACGTCGGGGACGCAGGCCCTACGAGCAGTACTTC. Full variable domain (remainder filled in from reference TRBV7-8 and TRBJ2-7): GAGVSQSPRYKVAKRGQDVALRCDPISGHVSLFWYQQALGQGPEFLTYFQNEAQLDKSGLPSDRFFAERPEGSVSTLKIQRTQQEDSAVYLCASSLGRRGRRPYEQYFGPGTRLTVT.